The 5 T cell receptor beta chains below all came from one sample that was sequenced in a study of CD8 T cells in ankylosing spondylitis. TCRdb re-called the 5' RACE reads with MiXCR, one entry per CDR3 protein. This table holds fewer than 250,000 distinct CDR3 sequences, roughly a tenth found once. Sequencing used blood, either unsorted or a sorted T cell fraction (not recorded which). The receptors originated from a male donor with ankylosing spondylitis or in good health (not recorded which).

Many counts were recorded for this clonotype. This chain links TRBV5-1 with TRBJ1-1; D unclear. CDR3 length: 15 amino acids. V was clipped by 0 bases and J by 3 bases, with 12 bases between them. From germline, CDR1 is SGHRS and CDR2 YFSETQ. CDR3 amino acids: CASSLASPGDTEAFF. CDR3 sequence (DNA): TGCGCCAGCAGCTTGGCGTCCCCCGGGGACACTGAAGCTTTCTTT.

Details on this clonotype: The junction does not match germline at one end; this may be a read error. V and J are TRBV20-1 and TRBJ2-3, with 8 bases matching TRBD2. CDR1 is DFQATT and CDR2 is SNEGSKA in the germline V gene (reference sequence). This CDR3 comprises 17 residues. The CDR3 sequence: CCARTILIAGSTDTQYF. The CDR3 region has the DNA TGCTGTGCTCGCACAATCCTTATAGCGGGGAGCACAGATACGCAGTATTTT.

This clonotype was recorded at least ten times. J is TRBJ1-5 and V is TRBV5-1; 10 positions match TRBD1. The CDR3 totals 15 residues. CDR1 is SGHRS and CDR2 is YFSETQ in the germline V gene. Trimming cost V 0 bases and J 7 bases; bases outside gene matches: 4. In DNA, the CDR3 is TGCGCCAGCAGCTTGGAGACAGGGGGCGGGCAGCCCCAGCATTTT. Protein sequence: CASSLETGGGQPQHF.

This clonotype was detected a few times. J is TRBJ1-2 and V is TRBV20-1, with D possibly being TRBD1 (6 bases). The CDR3 length is 16 residues. Germline V CDR1 and CDR2: DFQATT, SNEGSKA (reference sequence). V was cut by 0 bases and J by 7 bases, with 21 bases left in between. The CDR3 DNA reads TGCAGTGCTAGAGATGAGGGGGGCGCTGTTGGAGCTGGCTACACCTTC. Translated: CSARDEGGAVGAGYTF.

This clonotype was seen ten or more times. This chain connects TRBV12-3 or TRBV12-4 to TRBJ1-2; D gene ambiguous. The CDR3 is 13 amino acids. V dropped 3 bases and J dropped 4 bases, with 9 bases sitting between them. The CDR3 here is CASSFNFGYGYTF. CDR3 coding DNA: TGTGCCAGCAGTTTTAACTTTGGCTATGGCTACACCTTC.